This T cell receptor beta chain was identified during a study of patients and donors after allogeneic stem cell transplantation. CDR1 and CDR2 from the germline V gene are SGHRS and YFSETQ. The CDR3 has 15 amino acids. The junction had 3 bases not matched to a gene; V was cut back by 0 bases and J by 2 bases. MiXCR, applied by TCRdb to the RT-PCR reads, yields one record per CDR3 protein. The sample includes more than 850,000 distinct CDR3 sequences, about a sixth of them seen just once. This receptor was taken from a human donor who was either an allogeneic HSCT recipient or a stem cell or donor lymphocyte infusion donor (not recorded which). It is not recorded whose cells these are; they may come from a transplant donor. Sequencing used blood, either unsorted or a sorted T cell fraction (not recorded which). The V gene is TRBV5-1, the J gene TRBJ2-7, with TRBD1 matching 9 bases. CDR3 nucleotide sequence: TGCGCCAGCAGCTTGGAGGGGACAGGGACCTACGAGCAGTACTTC. This translates into CASSLEGTGTYEQYF. Variable domain in full (rest from reference TRBV5-1 and TRBJ2-7): KAGVTQTPRYLIKTRGQQVTLSCSPISGHRSVSWYQQTPGQGLQFLFEYFSETQRNKGNFPGRFSGRQFSNSRSEMNVSTLELGDSALYLCASSLEGTGTYEQYFGPGTRLTVT.